Listed below are T cell receptor beta chains from one sample, sequenced in a study of regulatory T cells in long-lasting Graves disease. Using its own MiXCR run on the multiplex PCR reads, TCRdb lists one record per CDR3 protein. Altogether approximately 350,000 distinct CDR3 sequences are present, 16% being singletons, with the ten largest covering roughly 27%. The same data also went into a second study, on T cells in Graves' hyperthyroidism and ophthalmopathy.

The source was peripheral blood mononuclear cells (PBMCs), collected at new diagnosis, from a patient treated with antithyroid drugs. Receptor source: a man aged 35-49 years with Graves disease. Both conserved end residues are part of each CDR3. D genes are given only for firm matches. Size is omitted from some rows. Given values are once, few, many or a class for expanded clones.

j_call clone_size d_call v_call cdr3_nt cdr3_aa
TRBJ2-3 many TRBD1 TRBV12-5 TGTGCTAGTGGTTCGTCAGGGGGTGATACGCAGTATTTT CASGSSGGDTQYF
TRBJ1-6 many TRBD1 TRBV9 TGTGCCAGCAGCAGGACAGGAGGTAATTCACCCCTCCACTTT CASSRTGGNSPLHF
TRBJ1-3 many NA TRBV7-2 TGTGCCAGCAGCCGAGCCTCTGGAAACACCATATATTTT CASSRASGNTIYF
TRBJ2-2 many TRBD1 TRBV24-1 TGTGCCACCACCGACAGGGCGGGCGGGGAGCTGTTTTTT CATTDRAGGELFF
TRBJ1-2 once TRBD1 TRBV11-2 TGTGCCAGCAGCGTACCGACAGGGATCTATGGCTACACCTTC CASSVPTGIYGYTF
TRBJ1-5 many NA TRBV13 TGTGCCAGCAGCTTAGGCACAGCTTATCAGCCCCAGCATTTT CASSLGTAYQPQHF
TRBJ2-3 NA NA TRBV5-1 TGCGCCAGCAGCTTGGAGGCAGGGGCCTACTCCACAGATACGCAGTATTTT CASSLEAGAYSTDTQYF
TRBJ1-5 many NA TRBV2 TGTGCCAGCAGCGCCGAGTACAATCAGCCCCAGCATTTT CASSAEYNQPQHF
TRBJ1-1 many NA TRBV27 TGTGCCAGCAGTTCGTGGGGACTCTCGAACACTGAAGCTTTCTTT CASSSWGLSNTEAFF
TRBJ1-2 many NA TRBV24-1 TGTGCCACCAGTGAATCAGGGTTGGGCTACACCTTC CATSESGLGYTF
TRBJ1-1 many NA TRBV5-4 TGTGCCAGCAGCTTGAGGGGCTGGTACGGCACTGAAGCTTTCTTT CASSLRGWYGTEAFF
TRBJ2-1 NA NA TRBV9 TGTGCCAGCAGCGTCACGAACCATGAGCAGTTCTTC CASSVTNHEQFF
TRBJ1-1 many NA TRBV3-1 TGTGCCAGCAGCCAGCCTCCAGGGTTGGGGAACACTGAAGCTTTCTTT CASSQPPGLGNTEAFF
TRBJ2-1 many TRBD2 TRBV27 TGTGCCAGCAGCCCGGGACTAAGTCTCTACAATGAGCAGTTCTTC CASSPGLSLYNEQFF
TRBJ2-7 few NA TRBV7-9 TGTGCCAGCAGCTTAGGTGAAGGGGCTTCGTGGAAGCAGTACTTC CASSLGEGASWKQYF
TRBJ1-4 NA NA TRBV6-2/TRBV6-3 TGTGCCAGCAGTTACTCCGAGGGACATTCAGAAAAACTGTTTTTT CASSYSEGHSEKLFF
TRBJ2-5 many NA TRBV7-2 TGTGCCAGCAGCATTGCGTTAGGGGAAGAGACCCAGTACTTC CASSIALGEETQYF
TRBJ1-2 few NA TRBV9 TGTGCCAGCAGCGTCGGGACTAACTATGGCTACACCTTC CASSVGTNYGYTF
TRBJ1-2 many NA TRBV28 TGTGCCAGCAGTTTATCATGGTCAGCCAATACATATGGCTACACCTTC CASSLSWSANTYGYTF
TRBJ1-5 few NA TRBV6-2/TRBV6-3 TGTGCCAGCAATCCAAAGGGGGTAGGGACGCAGCCCCAGCATTTT CASNPKGVGTQPQHF
TRBJ2-1 few NA TRBV2 TGTGCCGGCAGCCAGGGAAATGAGCAGTTCTTC CAGSQGNEQFF
TRBJ2-1 many TRBD2 TRBV5-1 TGCGCCAGCAGCACAGGACCTAGCGGGGGAGCCTCCAGGGAGCAGTTCTTC CASSTGPSGGASREQFF
TRBJ2-1 few TRBD1 TRBV24-1 TGTGCCACCAGGACCTCGCCGGGACAGGGGGCCTACAATGAGCAGTTCTTC CATRTSPGQGAYNEQFF
TRBJ2-5 NA NA TRBV20-1 TGCAGTGCTAGTACGGACGGGAACCAAGAGACCCAGTACTTC CSASTDGNQETQYF
TRBJ2-5 NA NA TRBV6-1 TGTGCCAGCAGCCCCCGGGGGTTTATGGTGGAGACCCAGTACTTC CASSPRGFMVETQYF
TRBJ1-3 NA NA TRBV6-2/TRBV6-3 TGTGCCAGCAGTTACGGCGGGAGCTCTGGAAACACCATATATTTT CASSYGGSSGNTIYF
TRBJ1-1 NA NA TRBV4-1 TGCGCCAGCAGCCACCCAGGGAGGGCACTGACAGCTTTCTTT CASSHPGRALTAFF
TRBJ1-5 NA NA TRBV28 TGTGCCACCCAAGGCCGACTGACGAGCAATCAGCCCCAGCATTTT CATQGRLTSNQPQHF
TRBJ2-3 many TRBD2 TRBV10-3 TGTGCCATCAGAGCGGGGGCCGCCGGGAAAGATACGCAGTATTTT CAIRAGAAGKDTQYF
TRBJ2-1 NA TRBD2 TRBV18 TGTGCCAGCTCACCGACTAGCGGGGGGGCCAGCGAGCAGTTCTTC CASSPTSGGASEQFF
TRBJ1-5 many NA TRBV2 TGTGCCAGCACAGACAGAAGCAGGCAGCCCCAGCATTTT CASTDRSRQPQHF
TRBJ1-1 many NA TRBV6-2/TRBV6-3 TGTGCCAGCAGTTACGGGCTGCTGAATGAAGCTTTCTTT CASSYGLLNEAFF
TRBJ2-5 few NA TRBV5-4 TGTGCCAGCAGCCAGAAAAGCTCCCGGGAGACCCAGTACTTC CASSQKSSRETQYF
TRBJ2-1 few NA TRBV5-6 TGTGCCAGCAGCTTGGAGCGTGAGCAGTTCTTC CASSLEREQFF
TRBJ2-5 many NA TRBV5-1 TGCGCCAGCAGCTTGGCCGGCCTGGCGGAAGAGACCCAGTACTTC CASSLAGLAEETQYF
TRBJ2-2 NA TRBD2 TRBV2 TGTGCCAGCAGGACCGCTGGGAGGGAATGGCTGTTTTTT CASRTAGREWLFF
TRBJ1-2 few TRBD1 TRBV5-1 TGCGCCAGCAGCTTAGGGACAGGTTGGCCGGAGGGGTACACCTTC CASSLGTGWPEGYTF
TRBJ1-5 many TRBD1 TRBV29-1 TGCAGCGTATGGACAGGGGGGTTCAATCAGCCCCAGCATTTT CSVWTGGFNQPQHF
TRBJ2-7 many TRBD1 TRBV10-3 TGTGCCATCAGTGAGCATTCGGACAGGGAAAGTTACGAGCAGTACTTC CAISEHSDRESYEQYF